The T cell receptor (beta chain) described here comes from a study of cytomegalovirus exposure and HLA in healthy donors. The method was immunoSEQ multiplex PCR; TCRdb's version includes in-frame clones alone and lacks a portion of them. Here the sample spans 250,000 or so clones, less than 90% being singletons. Concerning this clone itself: What it binds is not known.

Study-level findings and limits: Both high specificity and high sensitivity reportedly marked the classifier's diagnosis of cytomegalovirus status. CMV antigen specificity of three CMV-associated chains was confirmed in vitro.

This CDR3 is built from 14 residues. The V end lost 3 bases, the J end lost 2 bases, and 10 bases lay between the germline ends. Germline V gene lookup returns CDR1 ENHRY and CDR2 SYGVKD. Material: PBMCs. V is TRBV10-3 and J is TRBJ1-2; D call uncertain. The sequence was collected from a man aged 18-30 years in good health and CMV-seropositive. Here the CDR3 reads CAISESTRNYGYTF. The CDR3 DNA sequence: TGTGCCATCAGTGAATCGACCCGGAACTATGGCTACACCTTC.